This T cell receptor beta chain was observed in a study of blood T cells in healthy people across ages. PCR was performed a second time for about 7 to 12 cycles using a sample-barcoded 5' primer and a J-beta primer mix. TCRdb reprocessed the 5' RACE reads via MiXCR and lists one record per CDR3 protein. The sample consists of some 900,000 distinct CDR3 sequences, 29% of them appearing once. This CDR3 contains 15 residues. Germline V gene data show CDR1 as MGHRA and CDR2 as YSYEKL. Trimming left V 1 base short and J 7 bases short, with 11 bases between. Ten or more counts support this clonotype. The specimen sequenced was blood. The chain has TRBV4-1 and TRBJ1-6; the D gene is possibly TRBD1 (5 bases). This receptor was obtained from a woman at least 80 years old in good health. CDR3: CASSQGRDLNSPLHF. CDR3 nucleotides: TGCGCCAGCAGCCAAGGCCGGGACTTGAATTCACCCCTCCACTTT.